This T cell receptor beta chain stems from a study of T-cell reconstitution after alpha-beta-depleted transplantation in children. Regarding the study as a whole: Reports say that about two months after transplant, the alpha-beta T cells came out of several hundred graft clones that had expanded. Elevated TCRbeta diversity at day 60 was traced, in some patients, to surviving recipient T cells and thymic progenitors. T-cell numbers and diversity, one year after transplant, stemmed largely from T cells that were newly produced.

Construction of the TCRbeta library involved unique molecular identifiers. TCRdb independently ran MiXCR on the PCR reads; one entry per CDR3 protein. The sample holds some 190,000 distinct CDR3 sequences, over 8.5% seen once. The CDR3 is made up of 13 amino acids. V gave up 1 base and J gave up 1 base, with 4 bases separating them. Germline V gene lookup returns CDR1 LNHDA and CDR2 SQIVND (reference sequence). In its sample, this clonotype was seen many times. Its antigen is as yet unknown. This clonotype was obtained from a boy aged 2 to 10 with acute myeloid leukemia, due to receive a stem cell transplant. The chain recombines TRBV19 with TRBJ1-1; D gene unclear. Specimen: PBMCs, collected before TCRalphabeta/CD19-depleted stem cell transplant. The CDR3 bases are TGTGCCAGTAGTATAGGGCCGAACACTGAAGCTTTCTTT. Its translation is CASSIGPNTEAFF.